This T cell receptor (beta chain) was sequenced for a study of T cell clones after liver transplantation. Study overall: As an antigen-independent comparator, third-party-reactive TCRbeta sequences came from pre-transplant mixed lymphocyte reactions. Three of the eight recipients were HCV-positive; the rest had non-autoimmune, non-viral transplant indications.

Notes on the study in general: Graft donor-reactive T cells may have migrated into the graft rather than being deleted. In a couple of subjects, few donor cells limited the measurable donor-reactive repertoire.

The method was immunoSEQ multiplex PCR; TCRdb's version includes in-frame clones alone and lacks a portion of them. The data hold tens of thousands of clones, with 70% to 75% observed a single time. Germline CDR1 and CDR2: ENHRY and SYGVKD. There are 14 residues in the CDR3. The V and J ends lost 10 bases and 1 base, in that order; junction bases with no gene match: 10. With regard to this clone: Its antigen is undetermined.

The specimen comprised CD4+ T cells from blood, sampled at the 22-month timepoint. The chain recombines TRBV10-3 with TRBJ2-7; 7 nucleotides align to TRBD1. This sequence originates from a human patient who received a liver transplant. The T cells may partly be graft donor cells. CDR3 protein: CATRDSRRSYEQYF. The DNA for the CDR3 is TGTGCCACTCGGGACAGTCGAAGGTCCTACGAGCAGTACTTC.